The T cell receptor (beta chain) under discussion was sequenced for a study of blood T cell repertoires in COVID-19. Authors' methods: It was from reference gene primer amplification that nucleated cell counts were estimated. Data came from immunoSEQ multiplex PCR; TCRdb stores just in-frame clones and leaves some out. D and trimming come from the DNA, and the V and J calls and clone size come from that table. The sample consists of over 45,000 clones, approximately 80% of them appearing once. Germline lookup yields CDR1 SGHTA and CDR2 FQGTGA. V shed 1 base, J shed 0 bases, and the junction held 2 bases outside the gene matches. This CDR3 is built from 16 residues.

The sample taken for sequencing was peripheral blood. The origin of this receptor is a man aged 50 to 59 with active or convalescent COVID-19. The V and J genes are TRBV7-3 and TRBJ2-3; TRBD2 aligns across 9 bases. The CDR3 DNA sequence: TGTGCCAGCAGCTTAAGCCTAGCGGGGAGCACAGATACGCAGTATTTT. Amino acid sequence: CASSLSLAGSTDTQYF.